This T cell receptor beta chain was profiled in a study of T-cell reconstitution after alpha-beta-depleted transplantation in children. Unique molecular identifiers were used in preparing the TCRbeta library. From the PCR reads, TCRdb called clonotypes with MiXCR, one entry per CDR3 protein. The data hold 200,000 to 250,000 distinct CDR3 sequences, with approximately 9% observed a single time. This CDR3 region has 11 residues. Germline CDR1 and CDR2: SGDLS and YYNGEE. Trimming stripped 3 bases from V and 5 bases from J, with 4 bases between. Sequences were derived from PBMCs from the stem cell graft donor, sampled from the stem cell graft. This chain uses TRBV9 with TRBJ2-3, with D uncertain. This TCR was recovered from a human donor who donated a stem cell graft to a child with acute lymphoblastic leukemia. CDR3 DNA sequence: TGTGCCAGCAGCGCTCAAGATACGCAGTATTTT. Amino acid sequence: CASSAQDTQYF.